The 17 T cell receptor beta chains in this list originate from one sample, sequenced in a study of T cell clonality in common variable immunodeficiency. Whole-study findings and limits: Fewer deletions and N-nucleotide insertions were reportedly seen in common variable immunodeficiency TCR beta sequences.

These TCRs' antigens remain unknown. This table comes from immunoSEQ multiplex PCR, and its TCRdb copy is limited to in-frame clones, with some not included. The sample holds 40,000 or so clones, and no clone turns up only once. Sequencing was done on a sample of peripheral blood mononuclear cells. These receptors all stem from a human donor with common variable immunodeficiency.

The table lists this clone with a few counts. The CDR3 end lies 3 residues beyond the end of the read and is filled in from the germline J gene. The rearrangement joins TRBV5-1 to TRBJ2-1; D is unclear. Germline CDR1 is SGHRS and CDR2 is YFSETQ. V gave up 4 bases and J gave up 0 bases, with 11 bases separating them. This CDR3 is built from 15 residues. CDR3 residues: CASSLGSSSYNEQFF. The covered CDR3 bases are TGCGCCAGCAGCCTCGGGTCAAGCTCCTACAATGAG.

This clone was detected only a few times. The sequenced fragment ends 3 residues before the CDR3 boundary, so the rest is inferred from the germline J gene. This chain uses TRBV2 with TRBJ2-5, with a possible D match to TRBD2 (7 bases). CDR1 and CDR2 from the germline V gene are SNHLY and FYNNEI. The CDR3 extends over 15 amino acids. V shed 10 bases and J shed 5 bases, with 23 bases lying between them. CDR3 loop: CATSRRWGGEETQYF. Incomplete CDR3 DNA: TGTGCCACCTCCAGACGTTGGGGGGGCGAGGAGACC.

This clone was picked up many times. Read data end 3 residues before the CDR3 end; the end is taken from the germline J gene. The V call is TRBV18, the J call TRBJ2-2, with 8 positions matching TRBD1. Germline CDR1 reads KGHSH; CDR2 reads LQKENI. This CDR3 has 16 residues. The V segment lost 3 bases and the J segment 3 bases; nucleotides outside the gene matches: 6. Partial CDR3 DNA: TGTGCCAGCTCACCGCTAGGGACAGGTTACACCGGGGAG. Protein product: CASSPLGTGYTGE. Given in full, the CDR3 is CASSPLGTGYTGELFF.

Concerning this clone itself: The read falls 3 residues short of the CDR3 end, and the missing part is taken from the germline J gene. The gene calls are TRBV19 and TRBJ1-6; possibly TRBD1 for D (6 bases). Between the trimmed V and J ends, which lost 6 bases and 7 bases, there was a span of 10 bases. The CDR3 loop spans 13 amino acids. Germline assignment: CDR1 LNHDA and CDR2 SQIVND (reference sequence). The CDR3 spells CASRRQANSPLHF. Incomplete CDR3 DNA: TGTGCCAGTAGGCGACAGGCCAATTCACCC.

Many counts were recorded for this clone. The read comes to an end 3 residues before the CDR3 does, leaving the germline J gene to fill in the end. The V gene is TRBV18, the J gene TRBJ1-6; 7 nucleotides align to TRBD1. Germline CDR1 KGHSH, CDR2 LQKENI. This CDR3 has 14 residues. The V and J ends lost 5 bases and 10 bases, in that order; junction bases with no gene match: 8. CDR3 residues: CASSGTEGESPLHF. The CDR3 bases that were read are TGTGCCAGCTCAGGGACAGAAGGGGAATCACCC.

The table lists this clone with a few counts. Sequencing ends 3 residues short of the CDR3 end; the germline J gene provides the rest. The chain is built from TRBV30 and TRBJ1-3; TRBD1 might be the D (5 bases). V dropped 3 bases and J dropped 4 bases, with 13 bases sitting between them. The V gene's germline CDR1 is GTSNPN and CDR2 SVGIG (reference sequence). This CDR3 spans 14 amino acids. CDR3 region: CAWRLGGLGNTIYF. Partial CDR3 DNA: TGTGCCTGGAGATTGGGGGGACTCGGAAACACC. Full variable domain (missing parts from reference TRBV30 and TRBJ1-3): SQTIHQWPATLVQPVGSPLSLECTVEGTSNPNLYWYRQAAGRGLQLLFYSVGIGQISSEVPQNLSASRPQDRQFILSSKKLLLSDSGFYLCAWRLGGLGNTIYFGEGSWLTVV.

CDR3 sequence reads: CASSPPPDTQYF. The CDR3 bases that were read are TGTGCCAGCAGCCCCCCTCCCGATACG. This chain joins TRBV7-9 and TRBJ2-3; unclear D gene. The read is 3 residues too short to cover the CDR3 end, so that end is filled in from the germline J gene. V lost 5 bases, J lost 6 bases, and 9 bases lay in between. The CDR3 is 12 residues long. Germline CDR1 SEHNR, CDR2 FQNEAQ (reference sequence). Combining the CDR3 with reference TRBV7-9 and TRBJ2-3 gives the whole variable domain DTGVSQNPRHKITKRGQNVTFRCDPISEHNRLYWYRQTLGQGPEFLTYFQNEAQLEKSRLLSDRFSAERPKGSFSTLEIQRTEQGDSAMYLCASSPPPDTQYFGPGTRLTVL.

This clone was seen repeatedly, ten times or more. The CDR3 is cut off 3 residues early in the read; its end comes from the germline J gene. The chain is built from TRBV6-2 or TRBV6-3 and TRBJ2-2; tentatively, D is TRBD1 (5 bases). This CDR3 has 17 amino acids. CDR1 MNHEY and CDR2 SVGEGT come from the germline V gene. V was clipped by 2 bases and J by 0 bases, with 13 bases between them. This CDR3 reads CASSYGWGLANTGELFF. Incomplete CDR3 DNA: TGTGCCAGCAGTTACGGTTGGGGCCTCGCGAACACCGGGGAG.

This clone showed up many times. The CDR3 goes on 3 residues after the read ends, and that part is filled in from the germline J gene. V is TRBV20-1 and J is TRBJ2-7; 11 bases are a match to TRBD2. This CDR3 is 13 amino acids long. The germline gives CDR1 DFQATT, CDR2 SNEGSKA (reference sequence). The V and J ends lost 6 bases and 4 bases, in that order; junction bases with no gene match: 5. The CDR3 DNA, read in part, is TGCAGTGCCCGAGGGACTAGCGGTTACGAG. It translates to CSARGTSGYE. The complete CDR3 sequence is CSARGTSGYEQYF.

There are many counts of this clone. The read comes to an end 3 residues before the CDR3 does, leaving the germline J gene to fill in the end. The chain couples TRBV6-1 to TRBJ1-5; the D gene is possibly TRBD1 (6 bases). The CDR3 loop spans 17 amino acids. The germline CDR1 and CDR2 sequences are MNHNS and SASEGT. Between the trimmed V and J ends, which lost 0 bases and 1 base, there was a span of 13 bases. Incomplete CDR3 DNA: TGTGCCAGCAGTGAAGCCCGACAGGTGGGGAGCAATCAGCCC. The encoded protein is CASSEARQVGSNQP. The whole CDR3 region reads CASSEARQVGSNQPQHF.

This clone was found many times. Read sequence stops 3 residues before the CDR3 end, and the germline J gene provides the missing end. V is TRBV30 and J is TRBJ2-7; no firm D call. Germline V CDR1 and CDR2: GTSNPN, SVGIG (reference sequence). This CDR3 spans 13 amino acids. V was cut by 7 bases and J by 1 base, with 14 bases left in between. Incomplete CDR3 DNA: TGTGCCTCAAAAAGTACCCTATCCTACGAG. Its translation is CASKSTLSYE. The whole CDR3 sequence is CASKSTLSYEQYF.

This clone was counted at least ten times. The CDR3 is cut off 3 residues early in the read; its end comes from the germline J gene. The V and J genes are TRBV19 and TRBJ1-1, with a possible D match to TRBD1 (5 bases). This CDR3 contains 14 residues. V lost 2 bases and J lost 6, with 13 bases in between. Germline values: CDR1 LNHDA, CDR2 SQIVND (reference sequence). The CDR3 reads CASSIQGSYAEAFF. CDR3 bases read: TGTGCCAGTAGTATACAGGGAAGTTATGCTGAA.

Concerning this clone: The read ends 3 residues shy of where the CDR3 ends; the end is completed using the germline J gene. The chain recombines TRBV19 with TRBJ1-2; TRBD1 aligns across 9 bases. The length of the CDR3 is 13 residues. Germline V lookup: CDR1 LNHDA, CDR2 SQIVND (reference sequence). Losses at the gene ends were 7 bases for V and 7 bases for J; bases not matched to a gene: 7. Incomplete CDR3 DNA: TGTGCCAGTACTACGACAGGGGGGTCTGGC. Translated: CASTTTGGSG. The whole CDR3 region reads CASTTTGGSGYTF.

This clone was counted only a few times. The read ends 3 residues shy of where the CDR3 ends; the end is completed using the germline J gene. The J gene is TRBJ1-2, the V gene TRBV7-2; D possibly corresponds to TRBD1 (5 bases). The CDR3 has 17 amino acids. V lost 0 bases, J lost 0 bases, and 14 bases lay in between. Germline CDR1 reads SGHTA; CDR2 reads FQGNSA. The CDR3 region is CASSLAPPGRANYGYTF. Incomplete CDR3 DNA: TGTGCCAGCAGCTTAGCCCCTCCAGGGAGGGCTAACTATGGC.

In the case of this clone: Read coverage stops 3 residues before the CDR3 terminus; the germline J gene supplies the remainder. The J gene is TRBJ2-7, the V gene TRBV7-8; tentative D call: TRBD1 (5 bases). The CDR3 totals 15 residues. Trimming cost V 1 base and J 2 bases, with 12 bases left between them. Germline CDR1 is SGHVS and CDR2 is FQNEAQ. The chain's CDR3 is CASSLGGKSPYEQYF. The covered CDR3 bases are TGTGCCAGCAGCTTAGGGGGCAAAAGCCCCTACGAG.

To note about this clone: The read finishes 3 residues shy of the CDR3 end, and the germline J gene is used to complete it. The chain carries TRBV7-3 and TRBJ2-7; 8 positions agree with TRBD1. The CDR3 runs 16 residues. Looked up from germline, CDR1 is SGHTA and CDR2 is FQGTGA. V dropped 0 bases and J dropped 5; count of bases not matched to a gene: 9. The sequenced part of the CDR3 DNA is TGTGCCAGCAGCTTAACGGGTGGTGACAGGGGCAACGAG. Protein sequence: CASSLTGGDRGNE. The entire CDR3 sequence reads CASSLTGGDRGNEQYF.

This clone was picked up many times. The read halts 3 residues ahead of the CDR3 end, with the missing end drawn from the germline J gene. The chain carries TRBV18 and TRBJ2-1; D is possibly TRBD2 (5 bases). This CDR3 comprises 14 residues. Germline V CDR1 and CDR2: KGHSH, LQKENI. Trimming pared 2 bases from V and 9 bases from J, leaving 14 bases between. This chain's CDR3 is CASSPGERVGEQFF. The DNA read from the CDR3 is TGTGCCAGCTCACCAGGAGAGAGGGTAGGTGAG.